This TCR beta chain originates from a study of OX40 agonist ivuxolimab in advanced cancers. For the study at large: Partial responses were seen in three patients, one with hepatocellular carcinoma and two with cutaneous melanoma. Study-wide results and limits: Researchers did not determine the expanded peripheral T cells' antigen specificity. Some nonresponders additionally presented with little normalized T-cell clonal expansion. Clonal expansion from baseline to week 6 occurred in both CD4+ and CD8+ T cells.

Here immunoSEQ multiplex PCR was the method, and the copy in TCRdb shows in-frame clones only, minus some. This repertoire shows roughly 90,000 clones, approximately 91% found once; its top ten account for around 0.71%. CDR3 length equals 14 residues. Germline CDR1 KGHSH, CDR2 LQKENI. V lost 3 bases to trimming and J lost 4 bases; unmatched junction nucleotides: 5. As for this clone: Its specificity is not known.

The specimen comprised CD4+ or CD8+ T cells sorted from blood, sampled in a trial of the OX40 agonist ivuxolimab. The rearrangement uses TRBV18 and TRBJ1-2, with TRBD1 identical over 7 bases. The receptor was isolated from an adult with an advanced solid tumor such as melanoma, head and neck, liver or kidney cancer. The CDR3 sequence: CASSPAQGGYGYTF. In nucleotides, the CDR3 is TGTGCCAGCTCACCGGCCCAGGGGGGCTATGGCTACACCTTC.